This T cell receptor beta chain was retrieved from a study of human T cells and chemical hapten exposure (TCRdb year 2021). Context from the whole study: For sensitization, 2% DPC in acetone was applied to a roughly 2 cm by roughly 2 cm area of upper inner arm skin. Patch testing on the upper back used Finn chambers containing 0.01% DPC, with scoring done after 6 days according to International Contact Dermatitis Research Group standards. Libraries were pooled for sequencing, and per-sample TCR yields varied mainly because of small differences in library volumes within the pool. Blood samples were taken from patients before sensitization (week 0) and at 2, 6 and about 24 weeks after DPC sensitization. Alopecia areata with under or over 50% scalp involvement, alopecia totalis and alopecia universalis were represented in the patient cohort, which was mostly female. Weekly therapeutic DPC doses were additionally applied to the scalp of patients throughout the roughly 24-week study period. Peripheral blood TCR repertoire changes were tracked in vivo in alopecia patients during primary and secondary sensitization to the hapten diphenylcyclopropenone (DPC). For TCR sequencing, blood came from 25 to 35 alopecia patients at anywhere from one to four time points (pre-sensitization, 2, 6 and 24 weeks). Study-level results and caveats: A positive correlation was found between the number of PT1 expanded TCRs and patch test score, with significance reached at thresholds 8, 16 and 32 but not 4. Compared with pre-sensitization or healthy control sets, expanded TCRs formed significantly more large CDR3 similarity clusters, which is consistent with antigen-driven responses. Alopecia, a presumed autoimmune disease, was present in all patients, so the immune response of the patients might differ from that of healthy individuals. After repeated subsampling, the strength of the expansion versus patch-test correlation and the threshold at which it became significant changed. The number of TCRs above 1 in 1000 frequency did not change with DPC sensitization; there was no evidence of global repertoire structure alterations.

The label giving this sample's time point can be read as: patch test 2, 6 weeks after DPC sensitization. The sample's treatment or condition label, in plain terms: therapeutic diphenylcyclopropenone sensitization with weekly scalp DPC. At each patch-test visit, blood was drawn before the patch test was applied. Patients were considered eligible if aged 18 to 70, diagnosed with alopecia and deemed suitable for DPC therapy, and patients were excluded if pregnant. Total RNA was extracted from unfractionated whole blood that had been collected in Tempus Blood RNA tubes. The method behind the library was RACE. The sequencing machine was a NextSeq 500. Library preparation attached unique molecular identifiers to individual cDNA molecules for quantitative, reproducible TCR counting. From each blood RNA sample, both TCR alpha and TCR beta chains were sequenced. The authors' analysis ran thus. A median of roughly 98,000 TCRs per sample was observed, with a range of roughly 20,000 to 750,000. The Decombinator software suite was used to annotate the V, J and CDR3 of the TCR reads. For PS versus PT1 abundance plots, all samples were subsampled to the same number of TCRs (28,000). TCRs were defined as expanded if absent before sensitization and observed at least eight times at the 2-week time point. The public reads were reanalyzed by TCRdb: fastp trimming at Q25, MiXCR alignment, in-frame beta chains only. Rows are combined by CDR3 protein, so each entry shows the most common genes and DNA. For this entry, the V and J calls and clone size follow TCRdb and not the study's own pipeline. This sample lists fewer than 85,000 distinct CDR3 sequences; under 14% were detected once. The ten biggest clones cover 1.6% of the sample.

This clonotype turned up a few times. It lacks a known antigen. Base-call qualities are not available, and no considerably larger clone is one nucleotide away. From the cysteine through the phenylalanine, the CDR3 covers 13 amino acids. Solely the CDR3 DNA is kept, with 39 bases framed from the first base. Trimming removed 1 base from V and 1 base from J, leaving 5 bases between the germline ends. Sequences LGHNA (CDR1) and YSLEER (CDR2) are obtained from the germline V gene. The chain joins TRBV4-3 to TRBJ2-7, with no confidently assigned D gene. The specimen comprised whole blood, sampled in connection with sensitization to the hapten diphenylcyclopropenone (DPC). This TCR was sampled from a young man with alopecia areata. Some clones in this sample may be carry-over from other donors' samples. This receptor carries the CDR3 CASSQGRSYEQYF. The nucleotides read TGCGCCAGCAGCCAAGGACGATCCTACGAGCAGTACTTC.